A single T cell receptor (beta chain) is shown here with its context. What it binds is not known. The entry originates in a study of T-cell memory formation after mild COVID-19. Study observations and caveats: The CD4+ clones that contracted clustered mainly within CM and EM, and the CD8+ clones concentrated in EMRA.

The CDR3 contains 14 residues. The V segment lost 5 bases and the J segment 9 bases; nucleotides outside the gene matches: 9. TCRdb re-analysed the 5' RACE reads in MiXCR, keeping a single row per CDR3 protein. The sample lists hundreds of thousands of distinct CDR3 sequences, 20% to 25% occurring once. V and J are TRBV12-3 or TRBV12-4 and TRBJ2-1; 8 bases agree with TRBD1. The receptor comes from an adult woman who had mild COVID-19 (a few samples of this study predate the infection). Cell type and time point are not known. Sequencing input: PBMCs or a T cell subset sorted from them (not recorded which). CDR3 DNA sequence: TGTGCCAGCAGTCCGGAACAGGGGGTTCTTGAGCAGTTCTTC. This encodes CASSPEQGVLEQFF.